Each of the 26 T cell receptor beta chains below was sequenced from the same sample in a study of blood T cell repertoires in COVID-19. TCRdb's copy holds only in-frame clones and misses some; the assay was immunoSEQ multiplex PCR. The table records roughly 160,000 clones, roughly 86% of them present only once. Sequencing was done on a sample of peripheral blood. All receptors come from a woman older than 75 with COVID-19, enrolled during active disease.

The sample holds one count of this clone. CDR3 residues: CASSEDRSSGNTIYF. The CDR3 DNA follows: TGCGCCAGCAGCGAGGACAGGAGCTCTGGAAACACCATATATTTT. The chain recombines TRBV5-1 with TRBJ1-3; 7 bases line up with TRBD1. V lost 4 bases, J lost 0 bases, and 4 bases stayed unmatched. CDR1 is SGHRS, CDR2 YFSETQ, per germline. The CDR3 covers 15 residues.

Only a few counts were recorded for this clone. This chain uses TRBV6-6 with TRBJ2-7, with D unclear. The germline V gene has CDR1 MNHNY and CDR2 SVGAGI (reference sequence). The V end lost 4 bases, the J end lost 0 bases, and 4 bases lay between the germline ends. The CDR3 spans 12 residues. CDR3 DNA: TGTGCCAGCAGTTCAGGCTCCTACGAGCAGTACTTC. Translating gives CASSSGSYEQYF.

The gene calls are TRBV28 and TRBJ1-2; tentative D call: TRBD1 (5 bases). Trimming left V 6 bases short and J 0 bases short, with 20 bases between. The length of the CDR3 is 17 residues. Per germline, CDR1 MDHEN and CDR2 SYDVKM. This CDR3 reads CASSLWGDGRSNYGYTF. The CDR3 DNA reads as TGTGCCAGCAGCTTGTGGGGGGACGGACGGTCTAACTATGGCTACACCTTC.

CDR3 residues: CASRPSGLYGYTF. CDR3 DNA: TGTGCCAGCAGACCCTCAGGCCTCTATGGCTACACCTTC. The chain employs TRBV28 and TRBJ1-2; D is undetermined. V gave up 6 bases and J gave up 4 bases, with 12 bases separating them. Germline CDR1 reads MDHEN; CDR2 reads SYDVKM. The CDR3 runs to 13 residues.

The rearrangement joins TRBV19 to TRBJ1-5; no definite D call. This CDR3 region has 14 residues. Between the trimmed V and J ends, which lost 4 bases and 5 bases, there was a span of 12 bases. CDR1 is LNHDA, CDR2 SQIVND, per germline (reference sequence). The chain's CDR3 is CASSSSANYQPQHF. CDR3 DNA sequence: TGTGCCAGTAGTAGTTCCGCTAATTATCAGCCCCAGCATTTT.

This chain links TRBV27 with TRBJ2-1, with 8 nucleotides matching TRBD2. This CDR3 comprises 16 residues. V lost 5 bases and J lost 0; bases outside the gene matches: 6. CDR1 and CDR2 (germline): MNHEY, SMNVEV (reference sequence). The CDR3 sequence: CASSLLAGLSYNEQFF. The CDR3 DNA is TGTGCCAGCAGTCTTCTAGCGGGCCTCTCCTACAATGAGCAGTTCTTC.

The V gene is TRBV3-1 (or the pseudogene TRBV3-2), the J gene TRBJ1-2; D ambiguous. The V gene's germline CDR1 is LGHDT and CDR2 YNNKEL (reference sequence). V dropped 4 bases and J dropped 5 bases, with 20 bases sitting between them. This CDR3 has 16 amino acids. This chain's CDR3 is CASSRISHGDGYGYTF. The CDR3 coding sequence is TGTGCCAGCAGCCGTATTTCACACGGGGATGGGTATGGCTACACCTTC.

V usage is TRBV5-1 and J usage is TRBJ2-5; D gene uncertain. Trimming removed 5 bases from V and 1 base from J, with 9 bases in between. The CDR3 runs to 13 residues. Germline V lookup: CDR1 SGHRS, CDR2 YFSETQ. Here the CDR3 DNA reads TGCGCCAGCAGGGTGGGCAGCCAAGAGACCCAGTACTTC. Translation gives CASRVGSQETQYF.

The chain uses TRBV4-2 and TRBJ1-3; D is undetermined. The CDR3 consists of 13 residues. Looked up from germline, CDR1 is LGHNA and CDR2 is YNFKEQ. With 0 bases removed from V and 4 bases from J, the gap between germline ends came to 4 bases. CDR3: CASSQDPGNTIYF. As DNA, the CDR3 is TGTGCCAGCAGCCAAGATCCGGGAAACACCATATATTTT.

The rearrangement joins TRBV6-2 or TRBV6-3 to TRBJ2-5; 12 nucleotides line up with TRBD2. The germline gives CDR1 MNHEY, CDR2 SVGEGT. Trimming took 2 bases from V and 5 from J; bases not matched to a gene: 6. There are 16 residues in the CDR3. The CDR3 is CASSYSLLAGGETQYF. For the CDR3, the DNA is TGTGCCAGCAGTTACAGCCTCCTAGCGGGGGGGGAGACCCAGTACTTC.

V and J are TRBV27 and TRBJ1-1; 10 bases match TRBD1. CDR3 length: 16 residues. Germline CDR1 MNHEY, CDR2 SMNVEV (reference sequence). J gave up 0 bases and V 5 bases, and 6 bases lay outside the gene matches. The CDR3 bases are TGTGCCAGCAGTCCCCGACAGGGGGCCGTGAACACTGAAGCTTTCTTT. Protein product: CASSPRQGAVNTEAFF.

This rearrangement joins TRBV7-8 to TRBJ2-7, with 8 positions matching TRBD2. The CDR3 spans 15 residues. J was trimmed by 7 bases and V by 5 bases; bases with no gene match: 13. CDR1 is SGHVS, CDR2 FQNEAQ, per germline. CDR3 DNA sequence: TGTGCCAGCAGCGGGGGGGCTAGCGGGCTCGAAGAGCAGTACTTC. The encoded protein is CASSGGASGLEEQYF.

This chain connects TRBV2 to TRBJ2-1; weak D call: TRBD2 (5 bases). CDR3 length: 12 residues. V was shortened by 5 bases and J by 8 bases, with 10 bases between the two germline ends. From germline, CDR1 is SNHLY and CDR2 FYNNEI. Here the CDR3 reads CASSPTSHEQFF. CDR3 bases: TGTGCCAGCAGTCCAACTAGTCATGAGCAGTTCTTC.

V and J are TRBV30 and TRBJ2-7, with a possible D match to TRBD1 (5 bases). Germline CDR1 GTSNPN, CDR2 SVGIG (reference sequence). The CDR3 is made up of 13 amino acids. V lost 0 bases to trimming and J lost 6 bases, with 12 bases between them. CDR3 residues: CAWSVGPGSEQYF. CDR3 DNA sequence: TGTGCCTGGAGTGTAGGGCCAGGGTCCGAGCAGTACTTC.

This chain joins TRBV9 and TRBJ1-2; D unresolved. V was trimmed by 3 bases and J by 4 bases, leaving 13 bases between them. Germline CDR1 is SGDLS and CDR2 is YYNGEE. The CDR3 extends over 14 amino acids. As DNA, the CDR3 is TGTGCCAGCAGCGCCCACGGGGTTGGCTATGGCTACACCTTC. Translation gives CASSAHGVGYGYTF.

The V call is TRBV3-1 (or the pseudogene TRBV3-2), the J call TRBJ2-1; 8 bases map to TRBD2. CDR1 is LGHDT, CDR2 YNNKEL, per germline (reference sequence). Trimming took 3 bases from V and 10 from J; bases not matched to a gene: 5. CDR3 length: 13 amino acids. The DNA of the CDR3 is TGTGCCAGCAGCCAGACCAGACTAGCGGAGCAGTTCTTC. The encoded protein is CASSQTRLAEQFF.

This clone was found once. V usage is TRBV6-5 and J usage is TRBJ1-2; D gene uncertain. Germline V gene data show CDR1 as MNHEY and CDR2 as SVGAGI. Trimming took 8 bases from V and 2 from J, leaving 9 bases between them. The CDR3 has 12 residues. CDR3 coding DNA: TGTGCCAGCGCCCCTCTAAACTATGGCTACACCTTC. Translated: CASAPLNYGYTF.

The chain carries TRBV6-5 and TRBJ2-3, with D possibly TRBD2 on 7 matching bases. The CDR3 is 13 residues long. V was pared by 6 bases and J by 8 bases, with 15 bases between. Per germline, CDR1 MNHEY and CDR2 SVGAGI. CDR3 sequence (DNA): TGTGCCAGCAGCTTGGGAGGGGGGGGTACGCAGTATTTT. It yields the protein CASSLGGGGTQYF.

In this sample, this clone turned up once. The chain joins TRBV10-3 to TRBJ2-7; tentative D call: TRBD2 (5 bases). Deletions cut 3 bases from V and 1 base from J, with 13 bases between. From germline, CDR1 is ENHRY and CDR2 SYGVKD. This CDR3 comprises 15 residues. The CDR3 coding sequence is TGTGCCATCAGTGATCTTCGGGGTTGGTCCTACGAGCAGTACTTC. Translation gives CAISDLRGWSYEQYF.

The genes are TRBV7-2 and TRBJ1-1; TRBD1 matches at 7 bases. V lost 4 bases and J lost 9; bases outside the gene matches: 2. Looked up from germline, CDR1 is SGHTA and CDR2 is FQGNSA. The CDR3 spans 11 residues. This chain's CDR3 is CASSWGQKAFF. The CDR3 nucleotides are TGTGCCAGCAGCTGGGGACAGAAAGCTTTCTTT.

This chain connects TRBV28 to TRBJ1-5; a possible D gene is TRBD1 (5 bases). In germline, CDR1 is MDHEN, CDR2 SYDVKM. V gave up 9 bases and J gave up 0 bases, with 12 bases separating them. This CDR3 is built from 14 residues. The CDR3 sequence: CASQGIYSNQPQHF. CDR3 DNA sequence: TGTGCCAGTCAGGGAATTTATAGCAATCAGCCCCAGCATTTT.

This clone occurred once. This chain joins TRBV9 and TRBJ1-2; D ambiguous. Trimming shortened V by 4 bases and J by 2 bases, and 12 bases separated the two germline ends. CDR3 length: 14 residues. Germline CDR1 and CDR2: SGDLS and YYNGEE. The DNA of the CDR3 is TGTGCCAGCAGCCCGCAGGCGGGGAACTATGGCTACACCTTC. This gives the protein CASSPQAGNYGYTF.

V and J are TRBV5-4 and TRBJ1-4; no definite D call. V was cut by 4 bases and J by 6 bases, with 13 bases left in between. The germline V gene encodes CDR1 SGHNT and CDR2 YYREEE (reference sequence). The CDR3 spans 14 residues. The CDR3 here is CASSHRDSDEKLFF. The CDR3 nucleotides read TGTGCCAGCAGCCACCGGGATTCAGATGAAAAACTGTTTTTT.

The chain uses TRBV7-2 and TRBJ2-7, with D possibly being TRBD2 (6 bases). V was cut by 3 bases and J by 2 bases, with 14 bases left in between. Germline lookup yields CDR1 SGHTA and CDR2 FQGNSA. CDR3 size: 15 residues. CDR3 loop: CASSLSTRTPYEQYF. The CDR3 region has the DNA TGTGCCAGCAGCTTGTCGACTAGAACGCCCTACGAGCAGTACTTC.

This chain links TRBV18 with TRBJ1-1, with D hard to call. V lost 3 bases to trimming and J lost 3 bases, with 14 bases between them. Germline-derived CDR1 and CDR2 are KGHSH and LQKENI. CDR3 size: 15 residues. Here the CDR3 DNA reads TGTGCCAGCTCACCTTTGCATAACCGGGACACTGAAGCTTTCTTT. It encodes CASSPLHNRDTEAFF. The whole variable domain, remainder taken from reference TRBV18 and TRBJ1-1, is NAGVMQNPRHLVRRRGQEARLRCSPMKGHSHVYWYRQLPEEGLKFMVYLQKENIIDESGMPKERFSAEFPKEGPSILRIQQVVRGDSAAYFCASSPLHNRDTEAFFGQGTRLTVV.

In DNA form, the CDR3 reads TGTGCCAGCAGCCAAGGGTTTAGGGGTGGCTACACCTTC. This gives the protein CASSQGFRGGYTF. This chain uses TRBV3-1 (or the pseudogene TRBV3-2) with TRBJ1-2; the D gene is possibly TRBD1 (5 bases). In germline, CDR1 is LGHDT, CDR2 YNNKEL (reference sequence). The CDR3 loop spans 13 amino acids. Between the trimmed V and J ends, which lost 1 base and 7 bases, there was a span of 10 bases.